This T cell receptor (beta chain) was retrieved from a study of T cell responses to AZD1222 COVID-19 vaccine. Study information: Pooled samples include second doses given at about 4 or 12 weeks.

A remark on this clone: The antigen remains unidentified.

Germline CDR1 and CDR2: KGHSH and LQKENI. The CDR3 length is 15 residues. J was trimmed by 6 bases and V by 1 base; bases with no gene match: 7. This table comes from immunoSEQ multiplex PCR, and its TCRdb copy is limited to in-frame clones, with some not included. The sample consists of over 100,000 clones, 85% to 90% of them appearing once. Study-wide results and limits: Repertoire sampling was restricted to post-peak T cell response timepoints. With two AZD1222 doses given, Spike-specific TCR breadth and depth both rose.

The TCR was taken from an adult in good health. The material sequenced was peripheral blood, taken on day 0 of AZD1222 vaccination. The chain couples TRBV18 to TRBJ2-3; 7 nucleotides match TRBD2. The CDR3 DNA sequence: TGTGCCAGCTCACCACGTTCCGGTAGCGGGGATACGCAGTATTTT. Its translation: CASSPRSGSGDTQYF.